This T cell receptor beta chain originates from a study of shared clonotypes between healthy human individuals. The CDR3 has 16 residues. Germline V lookup: CDR1 MNHEY, CDR2 SMNVEV (reference sequence). With 5 bases clipped from V and 2 bases from J, the junction kept 9 bases outside the gene matches. Overall study findings and caveats: Non-shared clonotypes showed lower generation probabilities than clonotypes common to all four donors. Shared across several donors were roughly 4.7% of the naive CD4 clonotypes.

With regard to this clone: The antigen remains undetermined.

All donors qualified as healthy HIV-negative adults and had experienced no recent acute infections or vaccinations. Under the authors' procedure: Filtering of immunoSEQ junctional sequences could not match full-length read filtering. TCRdb's table, derived via immunoSEQ multiplex PCR, lists solely in-frame clones and lacks some. V, J and clone size derive from that table, while D and trimming were established from the DNA sequence. The table shows about 2.3 million clones, with 80% to 95% occurring only once. The TCR comes from a man aged 18 to 35 in good health. Some clones in this sample may be carry-over from other donors' samples. The specimen sequenced was naive CD4+ T cells from PBMCs. Subset of the sample: CD45RA+ positively selected. The J gene is TRBJ2-7, the V gene TRBV27, with 10 nucleotides matching TRBD1. The CDR3 DNA reads TGTGCCAGCAGTCGGGACAGGGGACAGGGCCCCTACGAGCAGTACTTC. Translating gives CASSRDRGQGPYEQYF.